This passage covers 27 T cell receptor beta chains from one sample sequenced in a study of cytomegalovirus exposure and HLA in healthy donors. PCR involved 60 Vbeta and 13 Jbeta primers. Method: immunoSEQ multiplex PCR; TCRdb's copy keeps in-frame clones and lacks some. This sample contains 100,000 to 150,000 clones. The sequenced sample consisted of PBMCs. Receptor source: a young man in good health and CMV-seronegative.

This chain uses TRBV18 with TRBJ2-7; tentatively, D is TRBD2 (5 bases). V lost 1 base, J lost 2 bases, and 12 bases lay in between. This CDR3 has 15 residues. Germline CDR1 is KGHSH and CDR2 is LQKENI. CDR3 nucleotide sequence: TGTGCCAGCTCACCACTCCGAGGGCAGACCTACGAGCAGTACTTC. Translating gives CASSPLRGQTYEQYF. Looking up the rest from reference TRBV18 and TRBJ2-7 gives the full variable domain: NAGVMQNPRHLVRRRGQEARLRCSPMKGHSHVYWYRQLPEEGLKFMVYLQKENIIDESGMPKERFSAEFPKEGPSILRIQQVVRGDSAAYFCASSPLRGQTYEQYFGPGTRLTVT.

This sequence joins TRBV6-1 and TRBJ2-7; D is perhaps TRBD2 (5 bases). Trimming cost V 2 bases and J 4 bases, with 9 bases left between them. The CDR3 is 13 residues long. In germline, CDR1 is MNHNS, CDR2 SASEGT. CDR3 protein: CASSESSSYEQYF. The CDR3 nucleotides are TGTGCCAGCAGTGAATCTAGCAGTTACGAGCAGTACTTC.

The chain joins TRBV5-1 to TRBJ1-1, with TRBD1 as a possible D gene (6 bases). CDR1 SGHRS and CDR2 YFSETQ come from the germline V gene. The CDR3 is made up of 14 amino acids. With 5 bases removed from V and 3 bases from J, the gap between germline ends came to 14 bases. This chain's CDR3 is CASRIGQQYTEAFF. CDR3 nucleotides: TGCGCCAGCAGGATCGGACAGCAGTACACTGAAGCTTTCTTT.

CDR3 sequence (DNA): TGTGCCAGCAGCGAGAGATCGTGGGGGACAGCGAACACCGGGGAGCTGTTTTTT. It yields the protein CASSERSWGTANTGELFF. V gene TRBV9 combines with J gene TRBJ2-2; TRBD1 aligns across 7 bases. Per germline, CDR1 SGDLS and CDR2 YYNGEE. This CDR3 is built from 18 residues. The junction had 11 bases not matched to a gene; V was cut back by 3 bases and J by 0 bases.

The chain joins TRBV18 to TRBJ2-5, with D possibly matching TRBD2 (5 bases). The germline gives CDR1 KGHSH, CDR2 LQKENI. The CDR3 consists of 13 residues. V lost 7 bases, J lost 5 bases, and 14 bases lay in between. The chain's CDR3 is CASCERNGETQYF. CDR3 nucleotide sequence: TGTGCCAGCTGTGAGCGGAACGGCGAGACCCAGTACTTC.

The rearrangement joins TRBV18 to TRBJ1-2; 8 positions agree with TRBD1. With 3 bases clipped from V and 7 bases from J, the junction kept 4 bases outside the gene matches. The CDR3 is made up of 13 amino acids. Germline V CDR1 and CDR2: KGHSH, LQKENI. The chain's CDR3 is CASSPQGASGYTF. CDR3 coding DNA: TGTGCCAGCTCACCGCAGGGGGCGAGTGGCTACACCTTC. Looking up the rest from reference TRBV18 and TRBJ1-2 gives the full variable domain: NAGVMQNPRHLVRRRGQEARLRCSPMKGHSHVYWYRQLPEEGLKFMVYLQKENIIDESGMPKERFSAEFPKEGPSILRIQQVVRGDSAAYFCASSPQGASGYTFGSGTRLTVV.

This chain connects TRBV27 to TRBJ1-2, with a tentative D call TRBD1 (5 bases). Germline lookup yields CDR1 MNHEY and CDR2 SMNVEV (reference sequence). The CDR3 is made up of 14 amino acids. V shed 3 bases and J shed 5 bases, with 13 bases lying between them. Written as DNA, the CDR3 is TGTGCCAGCAGTTTTGGAGGGGATTCGTATGGCTACACCTTC. This encodes CASSFGGDSYGYTF.

The chain links TRBV29-1 to TRBJ1-1; D is uncertain. The CDR3 is 15 residues long. Germline V gene data show CDR1 as SQVTM and CDR2 as ANQGSEA. V was pared by 3 bases and J by 12 bases, with 26 bases between. CDR3 nucleotide sequence: TGCAGCGTTGATCGAAGGGCGGGCCCCTTACTACCCACTTTCTTT. It codes for CSVDRRAGPLLPTFF.

The chain has TRBV7-6 and TRBJ1-1; tentative D call: TRBD1 (6 bases). Trimming pared 1 base from V and 4 bases from J, leaving 13 bases between. Per germline, CDR1 SGHVS and CDR2 FNYEAQ. There are 15 residues in the CDR3. The CDR3 DNA sequence: TGTGCCAGCAGCTTAGGAGGCCCCAGGGGCACTGAAGCTTTCTTT. Translating gives CASSLGGPRGTEAFF. The variable domain in full, with the rest retrieved from reference TRBV7-6 and TRBJ1-1, is GAGVSQSPRYKVTKRGQDVALRCDPISGHVSLYWYRQALGQGPEFLTYFNYEAQQDKSGLPNDRFSAERPEGSISTLTIQRTEQRDSAMYRCASSLGGPRGTEAFFGQGTRLTVV.

The chain recombines TRBV15 with TRBJ2-7, with a weak D call TRBD2 (5 bases). V dropped 0 bases and J dropped 2 bases, with 5 bases sitting between them. Germline values: CDR1 LNHNV, CDR2 YYDKDF (reference sequence). This CDR3 region has 13 residues. In DNA form, the CDR3 reads TGTGCCACCAGCAGAGAGGGAGCCTACGAGCAGTACTTC. It codes for CATSREGAYEQYF. The variable domain in full, completed from reference TRBV15 and TRBJ2-7, reads DAMVIQNPRYQVTQFGKPVTLSCSQTLNHNVMYWYQQKSSQAPKLLFHYYDKDFNNEADTPDNFQSRRPNTSFCFLDIRSPGLGDTAMYLCATSREGAYEQYFGPGTRLTVT.

As to this clone: One junction end does not reproduce the germline sequence, and a read error may be involved. The chain carries TRBV7-2 and TRBJ2-7, with D unresolved. The CDR3 length is 13 residues. CDR1 is SGHTA, CDR2 FQGNSA, per germline. CDR3 residues: CASSLVFSDEQYF. DNA of the CDR3: TGTGCCAGCAGCTTAGTTTTCTCCGACGAGCAGTACTTC. Full variable domain (remainder filled in from reference TRBV7-2 and TRBJ2-7): GAGVSQSPSNKVTEKGKDVELRCDPISGHTALYWYRQSLGQGLEFLIYFQGNSAPDKSGLPSDRFSAERTGGSVSTLTIQRTQQEDSAVYLCASSLVFSDEQYFGPGTRLTVT.

V and J are TRBV28 and TRBJ2-3, with D maybe TRBD2 (6 bases). Germline CDR1 is MDHEN and CDR2 is SYDVKM. The CDR3 has 15 residues. The V and J ends lost 6 bases and 0 bases respectively, with 13 bases between them. Here the CDR3 DNA reads TGTGCCAGCAGCGAAATTAGCGGTAGCACAGATACGCAGTATTTT. Its protein product is CASSEISGSTDTQYF.

This sequence joins TRBV7-9 and TRBJ2-3; D gene ambiguous. The V and J ends lost 1 base and 2 bases respectively, with 7 bases between them. Germline V gene lookup returns CDR1 SEHNR and CDR2 FQNEAQ (reference sequence). CDR3 length equals 14 residues. The CDR3 is CASSLGQYTDTQYF. CDR3 DNA: TGTGCCAGCAGCTTAGGGCAGTACACAGATACGCAGTATTTT.

The chain employs TRBV5-1 and TRBJ2-1; 11 bases line up with TRBD2. The CDR3 sequence is 16 residues long. V lost 0 bases, J lost 7 bases, and 6 bases stayed unmatched. Per the germline V gene, CDR1 is SGHRS and CDR2 is YFSETQ. CDR3 bases: TGCGCCAGCAGCTTGGCCCTAGCGGGGGGAGGAAATGAGCAGTTCTTC. Protein sequence: CASSLALAGGGNEQFF.

The chain links TRBV2 to TRBJ2-7, with a possible D match to TRBD1 (6 bases). This CDR3 spans 15 amino acids. The V end was cut by 6 bases, the J end by 3 bases, with 18 bases between. Looked up from germline, CDR1 is SNHLY and CDR2 is FYNNEI. In DNA, the CDR3 is TGTGCCAGCAGGCAACAGGGTCCGGCGCTCTACGAGCAGTACTTC. Translation: CASRQQGPALYEQYF.

The V and J genes are TRBV18 and TRBJ2-6; D is uncertain. Trimming pared 7 bases from V and 12 bases from J, leaving 19 bases between. The CDR3 is 14 residues long. Germline values: CDR1 KGHSH, CDR2 LQKENI. CDR3 loop: CASFILVGSPVLTF. The CDR3 DNA is TGTGCCAGCTTCATTCTGGTCGGGTCCCCCGTCCTGACTTTC.

The rearrangement joins TRBV5-1 to TRBJ2-5, with D perhaps matching TRBD1 (6 bases). The DNA end favors TRBJ2-7, so the J call may be wrong. The CDR3 is made up of 13 amino acids. From germline, CDR1 is SGHRS and CDR2 YFSETQ. CDR3 loop: CASSLEGAYEQYF. The DNA for the CDR3 is TGCGCCAGCAGCTTAGAGGGGGCCTACGAGCAGTACTTC.

This rearrangement joins TRBV29-1 to TRBJ1-1; 11 bases are a match to TRBD1. The germline V gene has CDR1 SQVTM and CDR2 ANQGSEA. CDR3 length: 12 residues. Germline trimming cut 6 bases from V and 7 bases from J; bases unmatched to any gene: 4. CDR3 DNA: TGCAGCGTCGGGACAGGGGGTTTTGAAGCTTTCTTT. It specifies CSVGTGGFEAFF.

The rearrangement uses TRBV2 and TRBJ2-7; perhaps TRBD1 as D (5 bases). Germline values: CDR1 SNHLY, CDR2 FYNNEI. V lost 10 bases to trimming and J lost 6 bases, with 16 bases between them. CDR3 size: 12 residues. The CDR3: CATTSRGTEQYF. CDR3 coding DNA: TGTGCCACCACTTCTAGGGGTACCGAGCAGTACTTC.

V gene TRBV7-9 combines with J gene TRBJ1-1, with no clear D. The CDR3 sequence is 15 residues long. The germline V and J ends were trimmed by 6 bases and 4 bases, with 18 bases remaining between them. Per the germline V gene, CDR1 is SEHNR and CDR2 is FQNEAQ (reference sequence). CDR3 residues: CASRRLAGASTEAFF. CDR3 sequence (DNA): TGTGCCAGCAGACGGCTGGCGGGCGCGAGCACTGAAGCTTTCTTT.

The chain combines TRBV2 with TRBJ2-1; D possibly corresponds to TRBD2 (5 bases). Germline values: CDR1 SNHLY, CDR2 FYNNEI. V was clipped by 7 bases and J by 3 bases, with 10 bases between them. This CDR3 contains 13 residues. DNA of the CDR3: TGTGCCAGCACTGCCCGGGACTACAATGAGCAGTTCTTC. This encodes CASTARDYNEQFF.

The chain combines TRBV5-8 with TRBJ2-7, with a tentative D call TRBD1 (6 bases). V was trimmed by 2 bases and J by 2 bases, leaving 8 bases between them. The CDR3 has 13 amino acids. Germline values: CDR1 SGHTS, CDR2 YDEGEE. CDR3 region: CASSFGQTYEQYF. The CDR3 DNA follows: TGTGCCAGCAGCTTCGGACAGACCTACGAGCAGTACTTC.

The V and J genes are TRBV5-4 and TRBJ1-1; D gene ambiguous. The CDR3 covers 15 residues. CDR1 is SGHNT and CDR2 is YYREEE in the germline V gene (reference sequence). Deletions cut 0 bases from V and 1 base from J, with 10 bases between. CDR3 bases: TGTGCCAGCAGCTTGGCCCAGCGGGGGAACACTGAAGCTTTCTTT. Its protein is CASSLAQRGNTEAFF.

The rearrangement links TRBV18 to TRBJ1-1; TRBD1 might be the D (5 bases). From germline, CDR1 is KGHSH and CDR2 LQKENI. The V and J ends lost 0 bases and 3 bases respectively, with 14 bases between them. The CDR3 extends over 16 amino acids. The CDR3 DNA reads TGTGCCAGCTCACCACCGTCCGCAACAGGCCACACTGAAGCTTTCTTT. It specifies CASSPPSATGHTEAFF.

The gene calls are TRBV28 and TRBJ2-7; D possibly corresponds to TRBD2 (5 bases). V shed 5 bases and J shed 6 bases, with 17 bases lying between them. Germline V gene lookup returns CDR1 MDHEN and CDR2 SYDVKM. This CDR3 comprises 14 residues. In DNA, the CDR3 is TGTGCCAGCAGTCCCCGTTTTGAGGGTCTCGAGCAGTACTTC. This encodes CASSPRFEGLEQYF.

The chain has TRBV18 and TRBJ2-2, with 8 bases fitting TRBD2. The CDR3 covers 16 residues. The trim removed 1 base at V and 2 bases at J, leaving 3 bases unmatched. The germline gives CDR1 KGHSH, CDR2 LQKENI. The CDR3, as DNA: TGTGCCAGCTCACCACGAACTAGCGGTAACACCGGGGAGCTGTTTTTT. Its translation is CASSPRTSGNTGELFF.

The V call is TRBV15, the J call TRBJ1-1; D possibly corresponds to TRBD1 (6 bases). Germline V gives CDR1 LNHNV, CDR2 YYDKDF (reference sequence). V shed 1 base and J shed 8 bases, with 8 bases lying between them. The CDR3 has 12 amino acids. For the CDR3, the DNA is TGTGCCACCAGCAGAGTACAGGGAGAAGCTTTCTTT. It translates to CATSRVQGEAFF.